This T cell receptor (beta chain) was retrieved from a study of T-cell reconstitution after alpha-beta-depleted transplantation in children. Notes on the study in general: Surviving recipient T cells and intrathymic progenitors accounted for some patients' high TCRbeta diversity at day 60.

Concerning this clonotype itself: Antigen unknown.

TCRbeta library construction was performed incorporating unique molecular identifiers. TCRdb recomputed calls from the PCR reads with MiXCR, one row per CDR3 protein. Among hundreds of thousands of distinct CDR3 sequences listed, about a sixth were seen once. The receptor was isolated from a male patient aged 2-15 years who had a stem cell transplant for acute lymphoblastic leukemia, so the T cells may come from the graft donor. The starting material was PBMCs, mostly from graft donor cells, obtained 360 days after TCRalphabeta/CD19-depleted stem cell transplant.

CDR3 residues: CASSLEPPGSGNTIYF. CDR3 DNA: TGCGCCAGCAGCTTGGAACCGCCCGGCTCTGGAAACACCATATATTTT. This rearrangement joins TRBV5-1 to TRBJ1-3; D gene unclear. This CDR3 comprises 16 residues. The V end was cut by 0 bases, the J end by 0 bases, with 10 bases between. CDR1 and CDR2 from the germline V gene are SGHRS and YFSETQ.